The 19 T cell receptor beta chains given below trace back to one sample, sequenced in a study of T cells expressing NK-cell markers. After re-calling the 5' RACE reads, TCRdb lists one entry per CDR3 protein, DNA absent. The listing records roughly 160,000 distinct CDR3 sequences. Sequenced sample: blood T cells: a sorted CD56 or NKG2C T cell subset, CD4+ or CD8+ T cells, or bulk PBMC T cells (not recorded which). The receptors here all came from a woman aged 18-70 years in good health.

The rearrangement uses TRBV5-1 and TRBJ2-3; the TCRdb call, TRBD2, lacks DNA for checking. The CDR3 covers 17 residues. CDR1 and CDR2 (germline): SGHRS, YFSETQ. CDR3: CASSFRTSGRGTDTQYF.

V and J are TRBV7-2 and TRBJ2-7. The CDR3 totals 14 residues. From germline, CDR1 is SGHTA and CDR2 FQGNSA. The CDR3 sequence: CASSRPFERYEQYF. Using reference TRBV7-2 and TRBJ2-7 for the parts outside the CDR3, the full variable domain is GAGVSQSPSNKVTEKGKDVELRCDPISGHTALYWYRQSLGQGLEFLIYFQGNSAPDKSGLPSDRFSAERTGGSVSTLTIQRTQQEDSAVYLCASSRPFERYEQYFGPGTRLTVT.

The rearrangement links TRBV4-1 to TRBJ2-3. Germline loops: CDR1 MGHRA, CDR2 YSYEKL. CDR3 length: 15 amino acids. CDR3 in amino acids: CASSQVGSSTDTQYF.

The chain carries TRBV7-9 and TRBJ2-1; the TRBD2 assignment by TCRdb is unverifiable without DNA. The length of the CDR3 is 17 residues. The germline gives CDR1 SEHNR, CDR2 FQNEAQ (reference sequence). CDR3: CASSSSLGGGAGNEQFF.

This chain links TRBV20-1 with TRBJ2-7; no DNA is available, so the TRBD2 call from TCRdb remains unchecked. Germline CDR1 DFQATT, CDR2 SNEGSKA (reference sequence). The CDR3 loop spans 16 amino acids. Here the CDR3 reads CSPRRASGGGTREQYF.

The chain combines TRBV6-1 with TRBJ2-1; the TRBD2 assignment by TCRdb is unverifiable without DNA. CDR1 is MNHNS and CDR2 is SASEGT in the germline V gene. CDR3 length: 14 residues. This CDR3 reads CASRGLAGAGEQFF.

The rearrangement joins TRBV6-1 to TRBJ1-5; TCRdb calls TRBD1, which cannot be checked without DNA. The germline V gene has CDR1 MNHNS and CDR2 SASEGT. CDR3 length equals 16 residues. CDR3 amino acids: CASSALQGSSNQPQHF.

The chain uses TRBV20-1 and TRBJ2-5; TCRdb picks TRBD1, but there is no DNA to check that call. The CDR3 runs to 14 residues. Germline CDR1 DFQATT, CDR2 SNEGSKA (reference sequence). CDR3 amino acids: CSALPGNGLETQYF.

The chain combines TRBV30 with TRBJ1-2; TCRdb's D call of TRBD1 is untestable without DNA. This CDR3 region has 12 residues. CDR1 GTSNPN and CDR2 SVGIG come from the germline V gene (reference sequence). CDR3 region: CAWSRGEAGYTF.

The chain has TRBV12-3 or TRBV12-4 and TRBJ1-4. The CDR3 has 14 amino acids. CDR3: CASTVGGTNEKLFF.

The rearrangement uses TRBV5-1 and TRBJ1-2; the TRBD1 assignment by TCRdb is unverifiable without DNA. The CDR3 loop spans 14 amino acids. CDR1 and CDR2 (germline): SGHRS, YFSETQ. CDR3: CASSLQQGQDGYTF.

V and J are TRBV2 and TRBJ1-6. CDR1 and CDR2 (germline): SNHLY, FYNNEI. CDR3 length equals 13 residues. The CDR3 loop is CASSWQDNSPLHF.

V usage is TRBV2 and J usage is TRBJ2-5; the D call from TCRdb, TRBD2, cannot be confirmed without DNA. The CDR3 has 16 residues. Per the germline V gene, CDR1 is SNHLY and CDR2 is FYNNEI. CDR3 region: CASSGFIAGLQETQYF.

The CDR3 reads CASSLWGPNEQFF. J is TRBJ2-1 and V is TRBV5-1; TCRdb returns TRBD1, unconfirmable since there is no DNA. CDR1 is SGHRS, CDR2 YFSETQ, per germline. There are 13 residues in the CDR3.

The chain recombines TRBV6-1 with TRBJ1-4; the TCRdb call, TRBD1, lacks DNA for checking. The CDR3 has 14 residues. Germline CDR1 reads MNHNS; CDR2 reads SASEGT. CDR3 in amino acids: CASSRQGKSEKLFF.

This chain joins TRBV25-1 and TRBJ1-2; the D call from TCRdb, TRBD1, cannot be confirmed without DNA. The CDR3 length is 14 residues. Germline-derived CDR1 and CDR2 are MGHDK and SYGVNS. The chain's CDR3 is CASSGAWGVKGYTF.

This chain joins TRBV2 and TRBJ2-1; TCRdb gives TRBD1 as the D gene, but with no DNA this cannot be confirmed. This CDR3 spans 17 amino acids. Germline V gives CDR1 SNHLY, CDR2 FYNNEI. The CDR3 spells CASSSRRTNGFYNEQFF.

The rearrangement links TRBV29-1 to TRBJ2-5; checking the TCRdb D call of TRBD1 is not possible without DNA. Germline V lookup: CDR1 SQVTM, CDR2 ANQGSEA. This CDR3 contains 13 residues. CDR3 residues: CSVVQLQGETQYF.

This rearrangement joins TRBV11-2 to TRBJ2-7; the TCRdb call, TRBD2, lacks DNA for checking. CDR3 length: 15 amino acids. Germline V lookup: CDR1 SGHAT, CDR2 FQNNGV. The CDR3 region is CASSTGSGTPYEQYF.